Following are 27 T cell receptor beta chains from one sample sequenced in a study of identifying expanded T cells in peripheral blood. TCRdb's table, derived via immunoSEQ multiplex PCR, lists solely in-frame clones and lacks some. This table has about 85,000 clones, around 89% appearing once. The sample taken for sequencing was blood. The origin of the receptors is a person between 18 and 75 years old in good health.

The CDR3 is CASSQPGKGWLNTEAFF. Written as DNA, the CDR3 is TGTGCCAGCAGCCAACCCGGGAAGGGGTGGTTGAACACTGAAGCTTTCTTT. V usage is TRBV4-2 and J usage is TRBJ1-1; tentatively, D is TRBD1 (5 bases). The CDR3 loop spans 17 amino acids. V was shortened by 2 bases and J by 0 bases, with 16 bases between the two germline ends. Germline CDR1 LGHNA, CDR2 YNFKEQ.

The genes are TRBV6-5 and TRBJ2-7; no definite D call. The CDR3 contains 14 residues. Germline assignment: CDR1 MNHEY and CDR2 SVGAGI. The germline V and J ends were trimmed by 2 bases and 0 bases, with 8 bases remaining between them. The CDR3 DNA sequence: TGTGCCAGCAGTTACAGCTACAACTCCTACGAGCAGTACTTC. As protein: CASSYSYNSYEQYF.

The chain carries TRBV4-3 and TRBJ1-2; D unresolved. Germline V gene sequence: CDR1 LGHNA, CDR2 YSLEER. The CDR3 extends over 17 amino acids. V was trimmed by 0 bases and J by 2 bases, leaving 16 bases between them. As DNA, the CDR3 is TGCGCCAGCAGCCAAGACCCCCGGCCAGGCGTCAACTATGGCTACACCTTC. It is translated as CASSQDPRPGVNYGYTF.

The chain is built from TRBV5-1 and TRBJ1-1, with TRBD1 matching over 7 bases. V gave up 1 base and J gave up 2 bases; unmatched junction bases: 2. CDR1 is SGHRS and CDR2 is YFSETQ in the germline V gene. This CDR3 region has 14 residues. The CDR3 sequence is CASSLTGVNTEAFF. For the CDR3, the DNA is TGCGCCAGCAGCTTGACAGGGGTTAACACTGAAGCTTTCTTT.

The chain joins TRBV2 to TRBJ2-3; 9 positions match TRBD2. Germline V gene lookup returns CDR1 SNHLY and CDR2 FYNNEI. The CDR3 loop spans 18 amino acids. V shed 10 bases and J 0 bases; nucleotides not matched to a gene: 17. The CDR3 here is CAIRGASGEHPSTDTQYF. For the CDR3, the DNA is TGTGCCATCCGGGGAGCTAGCGGGGAACACCCTAGCACAGATACGCAGTATTTT.

The J gene is TRBJ1-6, the V gene TRBV27; TRBD1 is a possible D gene (6 bases). Looked up from germline, CDR1 is MNHEY and CDR2 is SMNVEV (reference sequence). This CDR3 spans 12 amino acids. Trimming cost V 6 bases and J 18 bases, with 18 bases left between them. Here the CDR3 reads CASSRQGQSSHF. The CDR3 coding sequence is TGTGCCAGCAGCCGACAAGGACAGTCCTCCCACTTT.

V usage is TRBV7-9 and J usage is TRBJ1-5, with 7 nucleotides matching TRBD1. Germline values: CDR1 SEHNR, CDR2 FQNEAQ (reference sequence). The CDR3 is 17 amino acids. V lost 4 bases, J lost 0 bases, and 9 bases stayed unmatched. CDR3 sequence reads: CASSSNNRGGSNQPQHF. The CDR3 DNA is TGTGCCAGCAGCTCTAACAACAGGGGAGGTAGCAATCAGCCCCAGCATTTT.

CDR3 amino acids: CATSRNLGVGETQYF. The CDR3 nucleotides read TGTGCCACCAGCAGAAACCTAGGGGTCGGGGAGACCCAGTACTTC. The chain joins TRBV15 to TRBJ2-5; D is possibly TRBD1 (5 bases). Germline CDR1 LNHNV, CDR2 YYDKDF (reference sequence). V was cut by 2 bases and J by 5 bases, with 15 bases left in between. The CDR3 extends over 15 amino acids.

The genes are TRBV5-8 and TRBJ2-7, with 7 bases lining up with TRBD2. The CDR3 runs 14 residues. The V gene's germline CDR1 is SGHTS and CDR2 YDEGEE. J was trimmed by 2 bases and V by 2 bases; bases with no gene match: 4. CDR3 in DNA: TGTGCCAGCAGCTTACCCGCGGGGGCCTACGAGCAGTACTTC. Protein: CASSLPAGAYEQYF.

The chain recombines TRBV11-2 with TRBJ2-2, with D perhaps TRBD1 (6 bases). Germline CDR1 and CDR2: SGHAT and FQNNGV. The CDR3 is 17 amino acids. Deletions cut 5 bases from V and 7 bases from J, with 23 bases between. Written as DNA, the CDR3 is TGTGCCAGCAGCCCGACAATAAGACAGGAAGGAAGCGGGGAGCTGTTTTTT. Protein product: CASSPTIRQEGSGELFF. Looking up the rest from reference TRBV11-2 and TRBJ2-2 gives the full variable domain: EAGVAQSPRYKIIEKRQSVAFWCNPISGHATLYWYQQILGQGPKLLIQFQNNGVVDDSQLPKDRFSAERLKGVDSTLKIQPAKLEDSAVYLCASSPTIRQEGSGELFFGEGSRLTVL.

V and J are TRBV20-1 and TRBJ1-1, with unresolved D. Trimming left V 6 bases short and J 2 bases short, with 4 bases between. This CDR3 contains 10 residues. Germline V gene data show CDR1 as DFQATT and CDR2 as SNEGSKA (reference sequence). DNA for the CDR3: TGCAGTGCGGCTAACACTGAAGCTTTCTTT. It encodes CSAANTEAFF.

The rearrangement uses TRBV7-9 and TRBJ2-1; TRBD1 agrees at 8 bases. CDR3 size: 15 residues. CDR1 is SEHNR, CDR2 FQNEAQ, per germline (reference sequence). With V trimmed by 5 bases and J by 5 bases, 8 bases remained unmatched. The chain's CDR3 is CASSNPTGAHNEQFF. The CDR3, as DNA: TGTGCCAGCAGCAACCCGACAGGGGCCCACAATGAGCAGTTCTTC.

This sequence joins TRBV11-3 and TRBJ2-3; 8 nucleotides match TRBD2. Germline V gives CDR1 SGHNT, CDR2 YENEEA. This CDR3 spans 16 amino acids. The ends lost 5 bases at V and 3 bases at J; junction bases unmatched: 10. The DNA of the CDR3 is TGTGCCAGCAGCCGCCGGGGGGGTATGGGAACAGATACGCAGTATTTT. Its translation: CASSRRGGMGTDTQYF.

The chain joins TRBV11-2 to TRBJ2-1; D may correspond to TRBD1 or TRBD2 (6 bases each). The germline V and J ends were trimmed by 5 bases and 4 bases, with 12 bases remaining between them. The CDR3 is 14 residues long. Germline CDR1 reads SGHAT; CDR2 reads FQNNGV. CDR3 protein: CASSPSGAYNEQFF. The CDR3 region has the DNA TGTGCCAGCAGCCCCTCGGGGGCGTACAATGAGCAGTTCTTC.

This chain uses TRBV30 with TRBJ1-3; maybe TRBD1 (5 bases). V was pared by 5 bases and J by 6 bases, with 17 bases between. Germline loops: CDR1 GTSNPN, CDR2 SVGIG (reference sequence). This CDR3 is 14 amino acids long. The CDR3, as DNA: TGTGCCTGGGGTAGGGGACTAATTGAAAACACCATATATTTT. Its translation is CAWGRGLIENTIYF.

This chain connects TRBV10-3 to TRBJ1-1; D perhaps matches TRBD1 (5 bases). CDR3 length: 13 amino acids. Germline V gene sequence: CDR1 ENHRY, CDR2 SYGVKD. V was shortened by 11 bases and J by 3 bases, with 16 bases between the two germline ends. CDR3 region: CAVRVGGDTEAFF. The CDR3 bases are TGTGCCGTCCGTGTGGGGGGGGACACTGAAGCTTTCTTT.

This clone was detected once. V is TRBV5-6 and J is TRBJ2-5; D remains ambiguous. This CDR3 region has 13 residues. Per germline, CDR1 SGHDT and CDR2 YYEEEE. The V end lost 0 bases, the J end lost 4 bases, and 7 bases lay between the germline ends. The CDR3 region is CASSLVVGETQYF. The DNA of the CDR3 is TGTGCCAGCAGCTTGGTAGTGGGAGAGACCCAGTACTTC.

This clone was picked up one time. The V call is TRBV27, the J call TRBJ1-1; unclear D gene. Germline CDR1 is MNHEY and CDR2 is SMNVEV (reference sequence). This CDR3 has 13 amino acids. The V gene lost 8 bases and the J gene lost 3 bases, with 13 bases spanning the gap. CDR3 sequence: CASRTPLDTEAFF. The CDR3 DNA is TGTGCCAGCCGGACCCCTTTGGACACTGAAGCTTTCTTT.

This chain uses TRBV6-5 with TRBJ2-2, with unresolved D. The germline V and J ends were trimmed by 5 bases and 3 bases, with 4 bases remaining between them. The CDR3 consists of 12 residues. The germline V gene encodes CDR1 MNHEY and CDR2 SVGAGI. As DNA, the CDR3 is TGTGCCAGCAGTGCCTACACCGGGGAGCTGTTTTTT. Protein sequence: CASSAYTGELFF.

The table lists this clone with a few counts. The J gene is TRBJ1-1, the V gene TRBV29-1; D gene unclear. Trimming stripped 4 bases from V and 1 base from J, with 1 base between. Per the germline V gene, CDR1 is SQVTM and CDR2 is ANQGSEA. This CDR3 region has 10 residues. CDR3 amino acids: CSVGNTEAFF. The CDR3 nucleotides read TGCAGCGTTGGGAACACTGAAGCTTTCTTT.

This chain uses TRBV6-6 with TRBJ1-5; no firm D call. With 2 bases removed from V and 6 bases from J, the gap between germline ends came to 5 bases. This CDR3 is 12 amino acids long. Germline V lookup: CDR1 MNHNY, CDR2 SVGAGI (reference sequence). The CDR3: CASSYVGQPQHF. CDR3 nucleotide sequence: TGTGCCAGCAGTTACGTCGGTCAGCCCCAGCATTTT.

V is TRBV7-9 and J is TRBJ2-3, with D possibly matching TRBD2 (6 bases). Trimming removed 10 bases at V and 4 bases at J, with 15 bases between. This CDR3 spans 13 amino acids. Germline CDR1 SEHNR, CDR2 FQNEAQ (reference sequence). CDR3 loop: CAIHDSGPDTQYF. For the CDR3, the DNA is TGTGCCATCCACGATAGCGGTCCAGATACGCAGTATTTT.

The chain uses TRBV2 and TRBJ2-7; D perhaps matches TRBD1 (6 bases). There are 15 residues in the CDR3. Germline assignment: CDR1 SNHLY and CDR2 FYNNEI. Trimming removed 6 bases at V and 4 bases at J, with 19 bases between. The DNA of the CDR3 is TGTGCCAGCAGCGCCCGCCAGGGGAGCAGGTACGAGCAGTACTTC. This gives the protein CASSARQGSRYEQYF.

V is TRBV5-8 and J is TRBJ1-4, with D unresolved. Germline V gene lookup returns CDR1 SGHTS and CDR2 YDEGEE. CDR3 length: 15 amino acids. Trimming removed 0 bases from V and 0 bases from J, with 6 bases in between. The CDR3 here is CASSLGHATNEKLFF. CDR3 sequence (DNA): TGTGCCAGCAGCTTGGGTCACGCAACTAATGAAAAACTGTTTTTT.

The chain combines TRBV5-6 with TRBJ2-3; no firm D call. V gave up 1 base and J gave up 5 bases, with 8 bases separating them. There are 13 residues in the CDR3. CDR1 is SGHDT, CDR2 YYEEEE, per germline. Here the CDR3 reads CASSLLRLDTQYF. CDR3 nucleotides: TGTGCCAGCAGCTTGCTGAGGTTAGATACGCAGTATTTT.

The V call is TRBV18, the J call TRBJ1-2; no definite D call. Trimming took 3 bases from V and 2 from J, leaving 16 bases between them. Germline CDR1 and CDR2: KGHSH and LQKENI. This CDR3 region has 16 residues. CDR3 sequence (DNA): TGTGCCAGCTCACCTAATCCCCCCCGTCAGAACTATGGCTACACCTTC. This encodes CASSPNPPRQNYGYTF. The full variable domain, its missing parts supplied by reference TRBV18 and TRBJ1-2, is NAGVMQNPRHLVRRRGQEARLRCSPMKGHSHVYWYRQLPEEGLKFMVYLQKENIIDESGMPKERFSAEFPKEGPSILRIQQVVRGDSAAYFCASSPNPPRQNYGYTFGSGTRLTVV.

The genes are TRBV18 and TRBJ1-3, with D hard to call. The CDR3 runs 14 residues. The ends were cut back, 6 bases at V and 2 bases at J, with 11 bases in the middle. The germline gives CDR1 KGHSH, CDR2 LQKENI. This CDR3 reads CASSTGRAGNTIYF. In DNA form, the CDR3 reads TGTGCCAGCTCCACCGGAAGGGCTGGAAACACCATATATTTT.